This T cell receptor (beta chain) was recovered during a study of shared clonotypes between healthy human individuals (dated by TCRdb to 2018 to 2020). With respect to the entire study: The cohort included three men and two women between 18 and 49 years of age. For each donor, three plates each were used for CD4 naive and CD4 memory, two plates were used for CD8 naive, and one plate was used for CD8 memory. The study deeply sequenced blood TCR repertoires of roughly five healthy adults to estimate repertoire size and the extent of clonotype sharing between individuals. To increase sequencing depth and limit assay-specific biases, TCR repertoire library preparation and sequencing were carried out by different laboratories using diverse techniques. Leukapheresis yielded between about 0.94 and 10 billion PBMCs per donor.

Paper-wide results and their limitations: Clonotypes shared by all four sorted-subset donors showed higher generation probabilities than non-shared clonotypes. Sampling was limited to blood, and TCR repertoires in tissue likely differ from TCR repertoires in blood. Larger estimated clonotype richness was generally found for naive subsets than for memory subsets. Pairwise subsampling indicated that sequencing depth was expected to affect the degree of clonotype sharing among donors. The genetic and exposure-history diversity represented was limited by the small number of donors. Incomplete sequencing was indicated by rarefaction of sorted-subset datasets, despite the large sequencing depth. When four donors were compared, the shared fraction of clonotypes was around 5% for naive CD4, over 3% for naive CD8, 2% to 2.5% for memory CD4, and 0.3% to 0.5% for memory CD8.

CD8 naive samples were obtained by positive selection for CCR7 among CD45RO-negative cells, yielding a CD45RA+CCR7+ population from which TemRA cells were excluded. The donors were healthy, HIV-negative adults with no recently reported acute infections or vaccinations. Only Caucasian adults living in Nashville, Tennessee, USA were represented among the donors. Blood was obtained by leukapheresis, after which PBMCs were separated by Ficoll-Histopaque density gradient centrifugation and cryopreserved in liquid nitrogen vapor phase. Analytical flow cytometry was used to check the purity and quantity of each magnetically sorted T cell population. Genomic DNA was isolated from every sorted fraction and measured by UV absorbance on a Nanodrop 2000c. As for this clone: What antigen it recognizes has not been identified. There are no base qualities to consult, and no much larger clone falls within one base.

Using the deep immunoSEQ assay, TCR CDR3 regions were amplified from genomic DNA by multiplex PCR. Extracted genomic DNA from each cell subset was distributed evenly across all wells of several immunoSEQ 96-well plates, and each plate was treated as a replicate. Each replicate PCR for sorted subsets received roughly 200 ng genomic DNA, equal to about 30,000 T cell genomes. Purified libraries were measured with a Qubit 3.0 fluorometer, size-checked on a Bioanalyzer 2100, and measured again with the KAPA Library Quantification kit. A separate single-read 150-cycle Illumina NextSeq 550 flow cell was used to sequence each immunoSEQ 96-well plate. In the original analysis: Because only junctional sequences without quality scores were contained in the immunoSEQ output, filtering matching that applied to full-length reads could not be performed. Sequences were annotated with PyIR, a Python wrapper for IgBLAST v1.9, using IMGT germline references to assign V/J genes and CDR3. Reads with weak V/J assignments (E-value above 1e-6), missing CDR3, stop codons, out-of-frame junctions, or ambiguous translated residues were removed. A V3J clonotype was defined by an identical inferred V gene, J gene, and CDR3 amino acid sequence. The percentage overlap between two repertoires was calculated by dividing the number of shared unique clonotypes by the size of the smaller repertoire. RTK rarefaction, the Chao1 estimator, and Recon v2.1 estimates of unobserved clonotypes were used to assess repertoire richness. Generation probabilities for all TCRbeta clonotypes obtained by the gDNA method from several donors were computed using OLGA. In TCRdb, the immuneACCESS table is reduced to in-frame sequences with V and J assigned. These tables do not hold every clone; where another copy was compared, an unresolved V gene accounts for under half, and the others remain unexplained. Clonal size and the V and J genes are those of that table, whereas D and trimming came from the DNA. The sample table shows about 2.1 million clones, and over 85% are seen once. The ten largest clones add up to about 1.6% of the sample.

Reading from cysteine to phenylalanine, the CDR3 counts 15 amino acids. Here the CDR3 DNA is all that survives: 45 bases in frame from base 1. Unmatched junction bases come to 11, with V trimmed by 3 bases and J by 6 bases. For CDR1 and CDR2, the germline V gene lists ENHRY and SYGVKD. The chain is encoded by TRBV10-3 joined to TRBJ2-7; 7 of the junction bases match TRBD2. This TCR was recovered from a man aged 18-30 years in good health. Some clones in this sample may be carry-over from other donors' samples. Sequenced material: naive CD8+ T cells from PBMCs. The label giving this sample's cell subset or site can be read as: CD45RA+CCR7+. The CDR3 protein sequence reads: CAISDRGEGHPEQYF. The DNA reads TGTGCCATCAGTGATCGGGGGGAGGGCCATCCCGAGCAGTACTTC.